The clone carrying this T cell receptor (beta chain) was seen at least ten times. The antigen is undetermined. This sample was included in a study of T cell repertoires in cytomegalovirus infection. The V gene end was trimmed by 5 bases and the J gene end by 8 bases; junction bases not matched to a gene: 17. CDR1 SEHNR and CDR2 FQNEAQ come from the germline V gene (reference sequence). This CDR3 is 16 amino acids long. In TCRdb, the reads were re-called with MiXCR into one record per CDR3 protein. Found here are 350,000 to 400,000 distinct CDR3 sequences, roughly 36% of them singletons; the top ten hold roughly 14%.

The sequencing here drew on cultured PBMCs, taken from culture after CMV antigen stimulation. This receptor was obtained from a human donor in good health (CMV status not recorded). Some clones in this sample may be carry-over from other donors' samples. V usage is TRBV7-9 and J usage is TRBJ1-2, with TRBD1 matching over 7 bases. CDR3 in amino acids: CASSLSRDSSAGGYTF. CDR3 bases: TGTGCCAGCAGCCTCTCTCGGGACAGCTCAGCGGGAGGCTACACCTTC.